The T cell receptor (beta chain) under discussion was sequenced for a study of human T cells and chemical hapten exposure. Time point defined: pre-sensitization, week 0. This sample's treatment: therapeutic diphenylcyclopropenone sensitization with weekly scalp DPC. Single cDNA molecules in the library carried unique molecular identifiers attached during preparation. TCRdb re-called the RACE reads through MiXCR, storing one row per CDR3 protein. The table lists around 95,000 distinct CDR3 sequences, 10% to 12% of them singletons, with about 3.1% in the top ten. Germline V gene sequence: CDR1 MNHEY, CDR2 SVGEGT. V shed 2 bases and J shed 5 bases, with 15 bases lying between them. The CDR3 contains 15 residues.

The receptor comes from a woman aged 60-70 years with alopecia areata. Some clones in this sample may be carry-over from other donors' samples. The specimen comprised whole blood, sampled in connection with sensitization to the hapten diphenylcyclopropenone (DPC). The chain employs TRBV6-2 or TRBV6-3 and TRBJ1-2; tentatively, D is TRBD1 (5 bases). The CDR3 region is CASSYTERGAYGYTF. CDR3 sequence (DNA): TGTGCCAGCAGTTACACGGAACGCGGGGCTTATGGCTACACCTTC.